This TCR beta chain was identified during a study of blood T cells in healthy people across ages. A second PCR, run for about 7 to 11 cycles, used a sample-barcoded 5' primer plus a J-beta primer mix. Using its own MiXCR run on the 5' RACE reads, TCRdb lists one record per CDR3 protein. The table shows some 1.8 million distinct CDR3 sequences, with about two fifths occurring only once. V trimming: 6 bases; J trimming: 1 base; junction bases outside the gene matches: 16. There are 17 residues in the CDR3. Germline V lookup: CDR1 DFQATT, CDR2 SNEGSKA (reference sequence). This clonotype was seen only a few times.

The TCR was taken from a human donor in good health. The specimen sequenced was blood. This chain uses TRBV20-1 with TRBJ2-7; TRBD1 matches 9 bases. CDR3 region: CSATPGTGKVFSYEQYF. CDR3 in DNA: TGCAGTGCGACGCCCGGGACAGGGAAAGTTTTTTCCTACGAGCAGTACTTC.